This section outlines one T cell receptor beta chain sequence together with its context. Its antigen is as yet unknown. The germline V gene has CDR1 LNHNV and CDR2 YYDKDF (reference sequence). The CDR3 runs 13 residues. The V end was cut by 8 bases, the J end by 2 bases, with 10 bases between. The record originates from a study of CD8 T cells in Susac syndrome. General study findings and limits: Susac CD8+ clonal expansion peaked in TEMRA cells and active patients.

Through negative isolation, CD4+ and CD8+ T cells were obtained, while TEMRA cells were enriched using FACS. RNA in amounts of 0.5 to 1 ug was reverse transcribed with random hexamers. Across 54 Vbeta and 13 Jbeta, TCR beta CDR3 was amplified with immunoSEQ multiplex PCR. TCRdb fed the immunoSEQ multiplex PCR reads into MiXCR, producing one record per CDR3 protein. The repertoire holds about 110,000 distinct CDR3 sequences, roughly 95% seen once, with roughly 0.43% in the top ten. This TCR was sampled from a human donor with Susac syndrome. Sequencing input: CD8+ T cells from PBMCs. The V call is TRBV15, the J call TRBJ1-3; a weak D match, TRBD1 (5 bases). The CDR3 DNA follows: TGTGCCACCGGCCCGGGGGCTGGAAACACCATATATTTT. Translation: CATGPGAGNTIYF.